This passage covers 9 T cell receptor beta chains from one sample sequenced in a study of patients and donors after allogeneic stem cell transplantation (TCRdb year 2020). The receptor library was made with RT-PCR. Sequencing instrument: NextSeq 550. The public reads were reprocessed in TCRdb via fastp at Q25 and MiXCR, keeping in-frame beta chains. Merged by CDR3 protein, the rows form single entries marked with the most common genes and DNA. Here the sample has roughly 150,000 distinct CDR3 sequences; roughly 22% occur a single time. Roughly 25% of the sample is taken by the ten largest. Sequenced material: blood, either unsorted or a sorted T cell fraction (not recorded which). These receptors originate from a human donor who was either an allogeneic HSCT recipient or a stem cell or donor lymphocyte infusion donor (not recorded which). It is not recorded whose cells these are; they may come from a transplant donor.

This chain links TRBV10-3 with TRBJ2-7; D unclear. The CDR3 is 13 amino acids. Trimming stripped 8 bases from V and 1 base from J, with 12 bases between. The V gene's germline CDR1 is ENHRY and CDR2 SYGVKD. CDR3 sequence: CAIHGDKSYEQYF. The CDR3 DNA follows: TGTGCCATCCACGGAGATAAATCCTACGAGCAGTACTTC.

The gene calls are TRBV30 and TRBJ1-2; D uncertain. The V end lost 6 bases, the J end lost 8 bases, and 13 bases lay between the germline ends. CDR3 size: 11 residues. The germline gives CDR1 GTSNPN, CDR2 SVGIG (reference sequence). The CDR3 spells CACSHGNGYTF. CDR3 DNA sequence: TGTGCCTGTTCACATGGAAACGGCTACACCTTC.

CDR3 DNA sequence: TGTGCCACCAGCAGTCCTGACAGTAATGAGCAGTTCTTC. Residues: CATSSPDSNEQFF. J is TRBJ2-1 and V is TRBV15; D is possibly TRBD1 (5 bases). The ends were cut back, 3 bases at V and 7 bases at J, with 10 bases in the middle. Germline V lookup: CDR1 LNHNV, CDR2 YYDKDF (reference sequence). This CDR3 is 13 amino acids long.

This clonotype was counted a few times. The chain couples TRBV4-1 to TRBJ1-5; D unclear. Trimming pared 1 base from V and 3 bases from J, leaving 13 bases between. Per the germline V gene, CDR1 is MGHRA and CDR2 is YSYEKL. The CDR3 totals 16 residues. As DNA, the CDR3 is TGCGCCAGCAGCCAAGGGCATGGAGGCCCCAATCAGCCCCAGCATTTT. It encodes CASSQGHGGPNQPQHF.

This chain joins TRBV7-8 and TRBJ1-6; D unclear. The V and J ends lost 2 bases and 8 bases respectively, with 7 bases between them. This CDR3 is built from 13 residues. From germline, CDR1 is SGHVS and CDR2 FQNEAQ. CDR3 nucleotide sequence: TGTGCCAGCAGCTTAAGGAGATATTCACCCCTCCACTTT. Protein: CASSLRRYSPLHF.

This chain joins TRBV5-5 and TRBJ2-1; 8 nucleotides agree with TRBD2. The CDR3 is made up of 16 amino acids. The V segment lost 4 bases and the J segment 4 bases; nucleotides outside the gene matches: 10. CDR1 and CDR2 (germline): SGHKS, YYEKEE (reference sequence). CDR3 DNA sequence: TGTGCCAGCAGCCCGCGGAGAGCGGGAGAGTACAATGAGCAGTTCTTC. Its translation: CASSPRRAGEYNEQFF.

There are a few counts of this clonotype. The rearrangement links TRBV29-1 to TRBJ1-1; D possibly corresponds to TRBD1 (5 bases). The germline V gene has CDR1 SQVTM and CDR2 ANQGSEA. The CDR3 contains 11 residues. The V end was cut by 6 bases, the J end by 6 bases, with 11 bases between. The CDR3 DNA reads TGCAGCGTCACCAGGGAGTCTGAAGCTTTCTTT. It encodes CSVTRESEAFF.

CDR3 region: CATSEASINEQFF. CDR3 in DNA: TGTGCCACCAGTGAAGCATCAATCAATGAGCAGTTCTTC. The V call is TRBV24-1, the J call TRBJ2-1; no clear D. Germline V gene sequence: CDR1 KGHDR, CDR2 SFDVKD. This CDR3 contains 13 residues. The germline V and J ends were trimmed by 4 bases and 6 bases, with 9 bases remaining between them.

This clonotype was seen at least ten times. The chain couples TRBV12-3 or TRBV12-4 to TRBJ1-2; TRBD1 agrees at 10 bases. This CDR3 spans 13 amino acids. V gave up 6 bases and J gave up 8 bases; unmatched junction bases: 6. CDR3 protein: CASRRTGGDGYTF. The DNA for the CDR3 is TGTGCCAGCAGGCGGACAGGGGGGGACGGCTACACCTTC.